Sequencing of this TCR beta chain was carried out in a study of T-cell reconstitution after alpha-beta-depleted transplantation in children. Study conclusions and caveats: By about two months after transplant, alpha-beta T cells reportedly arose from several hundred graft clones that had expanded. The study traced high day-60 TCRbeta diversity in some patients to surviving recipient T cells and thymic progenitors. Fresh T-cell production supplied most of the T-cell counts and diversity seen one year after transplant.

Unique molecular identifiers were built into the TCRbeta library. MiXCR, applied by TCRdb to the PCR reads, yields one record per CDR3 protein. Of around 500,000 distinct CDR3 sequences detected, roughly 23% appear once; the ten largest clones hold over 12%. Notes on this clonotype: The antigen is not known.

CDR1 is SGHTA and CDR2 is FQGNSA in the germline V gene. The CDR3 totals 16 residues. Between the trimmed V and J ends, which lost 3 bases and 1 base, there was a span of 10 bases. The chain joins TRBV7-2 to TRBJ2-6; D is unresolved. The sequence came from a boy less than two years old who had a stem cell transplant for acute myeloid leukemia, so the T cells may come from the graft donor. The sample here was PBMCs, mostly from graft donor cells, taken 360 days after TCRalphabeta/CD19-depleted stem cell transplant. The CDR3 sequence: CASSLGIPSGANVLTF. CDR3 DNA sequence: TGTGCCAGCAGCTTGGGGATCCCTTCTGGGGCCAACGTCCTGACTTTC.